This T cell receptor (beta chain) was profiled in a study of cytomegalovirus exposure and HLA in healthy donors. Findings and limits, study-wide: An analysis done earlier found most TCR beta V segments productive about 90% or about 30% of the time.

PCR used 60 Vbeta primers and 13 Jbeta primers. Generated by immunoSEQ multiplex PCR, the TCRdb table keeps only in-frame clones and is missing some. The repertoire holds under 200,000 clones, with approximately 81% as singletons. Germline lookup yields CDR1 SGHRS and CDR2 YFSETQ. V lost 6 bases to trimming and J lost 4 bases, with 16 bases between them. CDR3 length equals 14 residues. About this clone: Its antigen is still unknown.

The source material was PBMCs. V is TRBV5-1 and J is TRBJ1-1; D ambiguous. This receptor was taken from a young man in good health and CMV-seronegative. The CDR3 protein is CASNKGVVGTEAFF. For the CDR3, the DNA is TGCGCCAGCAATAAGGGAGTCGTGGGCACTGAAGCTTTCTTT.